A selection of T cell receptor beta chains follows, all from one sample in a study of human T cells and chemical hapten exposure. Each CDR3 protein is one row after TCRdb ran MiXCR on the RACE reads. The table lists approximately 32,000 distinct CDR3 sequences, around 10% of them singletons. This specimen consisted of whole blood, obtained in connection with sensitization to the hapten diphenylcyclopropenone (DPC). Receptors originate from a middle-aged woman with alopecia areata. Some clones in this sample may be carry-over from other donors' samples. The CDR3 runs from the conserved cysteine through the conserved F or W. D genes are given only for firm matches. A clone size is listed for some rows: how often the clone was seen (once, few, many), or a class if it is expanded.

14 - TRBD1 TRBJ1-5 TRBV7-9 CASRGTGSNQPQHF TGTGCCAGCAGAGGGACAGGGAGCAATCAGCCCCAGCATTTT
12 - - TRBJ2-1 TRBV9 CASSVGNYEQFF TGTGCCAGCAGCGTCGGGAACTATGAGCAGTTCTTC
14 many TRBD1 TRBJ1-1 TRBV5-4 CASSAGQQNTEAFF TGTGCCAGCAGCGCGGGACAGCAGAACACTGAAGCTTTCTTT
14 many - TRBJ2-7 TRBV27 CASSPPSPWGEQYF TGTGCCAGCAGTCCCCCGTCGCCCTGGGGCGAGCAGTACTTC
13 - - TRBJ1-2 TRBV5-1 CASSFEGDYGYTF TGCGCCAGCAGCTTTGAAGGGGACTATGGCTACACCTTC
16 many TRBD1 TRBJ2-7 TRBV4-1 CASSQDRTGGPYEQYF TGCGCCAGCAGCCAGGATCGGACAGGGGGCCCCTACGAGCAGTACTTC
15 many TRBD2 TRBJ2-2 TRBV7-3 CASSPGLAGAGELFF TGTGCCAGCAGCCCCGGGCTAGCGGGAGCCGGGGAGCTGTTTTTT
13 many TRBD1 TRBJ1-2 TRBV7-8 CASSFGDSDGYTF TGTGCCAGCAGCTTTGGGGACAGCGATGGCTACACCTTC
14 few - TRBJ2-2 TRBV7-2 CASSRWDGTGELFF TGTGCCAGCAGCCGTTGGGACGGCACCGGGGAGCTGTTTTTT
16 many - TRBJ2-1 TRBV28 CASSLVRVRSYNEQFF TGTGCCAGCAGTTTGGTCCGGGTAAGGTCCTACAATGAGCAGTTCTTC
16 many TRBD1 TRBJ2-5 TRBV7-3 CASSLTPRTGLETQYF TGTGCCAGCAGCTTAACCCCCCGGACAGGGCTGGAGACCCAGTACTTC
13 many - TRBJ1-4 TRBV29-1 CSVTPLAREKLFF TGCAGCGTTACACCGCTAGCAAGGGAAAAACTGTTTTTT
14 - - TRBJ2-1 TRBV29-1 CSVAKGRPYNEQFF TGCAGCGTTGCGAAGGGGCGCCCCTACAATGAGCAGTTCTTC
13 many - TRBJ1-1 TRBV29-1 CSVRRGGNTEAFF TGCAGCGTTCGCCGTGGGGGGAACACTGAAGCTTTCTTT